These T cell receptor beta chains were read from a single sample in a study of blood T cell repertoires in COVID-19. Produced via immunoSEQ multiplex PCR; TCRdb's table is partial and in-frame only. The data show around 250,000 clones, about 89% seen once. Input material: peripheral blood. Source of these receptors: a man aged 35 to 55 with active or convalescent COVID-19. Each CDR3 is given with its conserved first and last residue. Size tells how often a clone was seen (once, few, many) or the class of an expanded clone, and some rows leave it out.

CDR3 protein	V gene	clone size	J gene
CASSFSDSPLHF	TRBV12-3/TRBV12-4	.	TRBJ1-6
CASSPRQEGTEAFF	TRBV18	.	TRBJ1-1
CASSSLARTSGREQPSDTQYF	TRBV27	.	TRBJ2-3
CASSLGQGNNQPQHF	TRBV11-3	few	TRBJ1-5
CASSRNGQGYGYTF	TRBV27	.	TRBJ1-2
CASSPRLGLETQYF	TRBV11-3	.	TRBJ2-5
CASRIYRNTEAFF	TRBV2	few	TRBJ1-1
CASSAWTSGRNEQFF	TRBV6-4	.	TRBJ2-1
CAGSLLAGNNEQFF	TRBV6-5	.	TRBJ2-1
CASSPSTTGRKLFF	TRBV7-8	.	TRBJ1-4
CASSPTGGQSYEKLFF	TRBV5-4	many	TRBJ1-4
CASSQVGAGGEQFF	TRBV4-1	.	TRBJ2-1
CASSLVLQGTEAFF	TRBV11-2	.	TRBJ1-1
CASSGPTSGSGTGELFF	TRBV5-4	.	TRBJ2-2
CASSVESTDTQYF	TRBV9	.	TRBJ2-3
CALRAGGLYEQYF	TRBV30	.	TRBJ2-7
CALRPNSSGNTIYF	TRBV10-2	.	TRBJ1-3
CATSGREGLDEQFF	TRBV24-1	.	TRBJ2-1
CASSSGVNSPLHF	TRBV7-9	.	TRBJ1-6
CAAREVGGISSEQFF	TRBV19	.	TRBJ2-1
CASRHNGENTEAFF	TRBV23-1	.	TRBJ1-1
CASRGGTGRRNYGYTF	TRBV5-1	.	TRBJ1-2
CASSPLAGGTDTQYF	TRBV5-5	.	TRBJ2-3
CASSSPGQGFDEQFF	TRBV6-6	.	TRBJ2-1
CASSEWGGQGGDTEAFF	TRBV25-1	.	TRBJ1-1
CASSLVIGQGVPYEQYF	TRBV5-1	.	TRBJ2-7
CAISEWLASTGELFF	TRBV10-3	.	TRBJ2-2
CASSLSDSGNTIYF	TRBV5-1	few	TRBJ1-3
CASARTGQVETQYF	TRBV19	.	TRBJ2-5
CASSYSWGQGQETQYF	TRBV6-5	.	TRBJ2-5
CASRAINQPQHF	TRBV19	once	TRBJ1-5
CASSQGLAGASKEQYF	TRBV3-1/TRBV3-2	.	TRBJ2-7
CASSSRGGELFF	TRBV6-6	.	TRBJ2-2
CASSFTDSPLHF	TRBV12-3/TRBV12-4	.	TRBJ1-6
CARRDSSYNEQFF	TRBV30	.	TRBJ2-1
CASSRGLAGGPLTGELFF	TRBV5-6	.	TRBJ2-2
CAWEPGFNEKLFF	TRBV30	few	TRBJ1-4
CAWNSDRGAETQYF	TRBV30	.	TRBJ2-5
CASSLNGGDYGYTF	TRBV5-1	.	TRBJ1-2
CASSLATGVYGYTF	TRBV5-6	.	TRBJ1-2
CASSFAGNTEAFF	TRBV7-2	few	TRBJ1-1
CASSAWDSSYEQYF	TRBV14	.	TRBJ2-7
CACYRDRKYSNQPQHF	TRBV6-4	.	TRBJ1-5
CASSETGSGEAFF	TRBV2	.	TRBJ1-1
CASSPVGGAGRTDTQYF	TRBV7-9	.	TRBJ2-3
CASSLDKTFGNTIYF	TRBV5-1	.	TRBJ1-3
CASSVVRGYTF	TRBV6-4	once	TRBJ1-2
CASSVARTDPYNEQFF	TRBV9	.	TRBJ2-1
CSAPMGREQFF	TRBV20-1	.	TRBJ2-1
CASSPETGGGSNEQFF	TRBV19	.	TRBJ2-1
CASSRSGRGAYEQYF	TRBV3-1/TRBV3-2	.	TRBJ2-7
CATSDYGNQPQHF	TRBV24-1	.	TRBJ1-5
CASSGATGHETQYF	TRBV2	.	TRBJ2-5
CASSIVRQAEQYF	TRBV5-1	.	TRBJ2-7
CASSRGGEQAGEKLFF	TRBV5-4	.	TRBJ1-4
CASSLRLGGEQFF	TRBV27	once	TRBJ2-1
CSVQSKNTEAFF	TRBV29-1	.	TRBJ1-1
CAISETGFEQYF	TRBV10-3	.	TRBJ2-7
CASRAGNSPLHF	TRBV28	.	TRBJ1-6
CASSSGQVPGNTIYF	TRBV6-6	.	TRBJ1-3